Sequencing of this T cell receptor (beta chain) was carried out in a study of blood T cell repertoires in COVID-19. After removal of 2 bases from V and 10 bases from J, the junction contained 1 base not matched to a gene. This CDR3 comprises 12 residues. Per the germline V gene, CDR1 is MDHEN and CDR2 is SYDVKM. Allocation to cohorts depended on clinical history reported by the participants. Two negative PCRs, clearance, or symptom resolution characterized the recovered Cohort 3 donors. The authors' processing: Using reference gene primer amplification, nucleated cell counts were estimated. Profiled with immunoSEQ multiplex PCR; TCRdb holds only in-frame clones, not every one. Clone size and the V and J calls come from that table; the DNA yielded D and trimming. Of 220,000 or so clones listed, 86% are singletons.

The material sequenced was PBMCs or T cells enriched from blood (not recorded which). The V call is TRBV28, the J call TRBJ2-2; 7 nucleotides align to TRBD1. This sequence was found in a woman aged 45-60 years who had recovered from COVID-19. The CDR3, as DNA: TGTGCCAGCAGTTTAACAGGGGTGGAGCTGTTTTTT. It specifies CASSLTGVELFF. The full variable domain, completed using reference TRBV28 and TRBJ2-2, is DVKVTQSSRYLVKRTGEKVFLECVQDMDHENMFWYRQDPGLGLRLIYFSYDVKMKEKGDIPEGYSVSREKKERFSLILESASTNQTSMYLCASSLTGVELFFGEGSRLTVL.